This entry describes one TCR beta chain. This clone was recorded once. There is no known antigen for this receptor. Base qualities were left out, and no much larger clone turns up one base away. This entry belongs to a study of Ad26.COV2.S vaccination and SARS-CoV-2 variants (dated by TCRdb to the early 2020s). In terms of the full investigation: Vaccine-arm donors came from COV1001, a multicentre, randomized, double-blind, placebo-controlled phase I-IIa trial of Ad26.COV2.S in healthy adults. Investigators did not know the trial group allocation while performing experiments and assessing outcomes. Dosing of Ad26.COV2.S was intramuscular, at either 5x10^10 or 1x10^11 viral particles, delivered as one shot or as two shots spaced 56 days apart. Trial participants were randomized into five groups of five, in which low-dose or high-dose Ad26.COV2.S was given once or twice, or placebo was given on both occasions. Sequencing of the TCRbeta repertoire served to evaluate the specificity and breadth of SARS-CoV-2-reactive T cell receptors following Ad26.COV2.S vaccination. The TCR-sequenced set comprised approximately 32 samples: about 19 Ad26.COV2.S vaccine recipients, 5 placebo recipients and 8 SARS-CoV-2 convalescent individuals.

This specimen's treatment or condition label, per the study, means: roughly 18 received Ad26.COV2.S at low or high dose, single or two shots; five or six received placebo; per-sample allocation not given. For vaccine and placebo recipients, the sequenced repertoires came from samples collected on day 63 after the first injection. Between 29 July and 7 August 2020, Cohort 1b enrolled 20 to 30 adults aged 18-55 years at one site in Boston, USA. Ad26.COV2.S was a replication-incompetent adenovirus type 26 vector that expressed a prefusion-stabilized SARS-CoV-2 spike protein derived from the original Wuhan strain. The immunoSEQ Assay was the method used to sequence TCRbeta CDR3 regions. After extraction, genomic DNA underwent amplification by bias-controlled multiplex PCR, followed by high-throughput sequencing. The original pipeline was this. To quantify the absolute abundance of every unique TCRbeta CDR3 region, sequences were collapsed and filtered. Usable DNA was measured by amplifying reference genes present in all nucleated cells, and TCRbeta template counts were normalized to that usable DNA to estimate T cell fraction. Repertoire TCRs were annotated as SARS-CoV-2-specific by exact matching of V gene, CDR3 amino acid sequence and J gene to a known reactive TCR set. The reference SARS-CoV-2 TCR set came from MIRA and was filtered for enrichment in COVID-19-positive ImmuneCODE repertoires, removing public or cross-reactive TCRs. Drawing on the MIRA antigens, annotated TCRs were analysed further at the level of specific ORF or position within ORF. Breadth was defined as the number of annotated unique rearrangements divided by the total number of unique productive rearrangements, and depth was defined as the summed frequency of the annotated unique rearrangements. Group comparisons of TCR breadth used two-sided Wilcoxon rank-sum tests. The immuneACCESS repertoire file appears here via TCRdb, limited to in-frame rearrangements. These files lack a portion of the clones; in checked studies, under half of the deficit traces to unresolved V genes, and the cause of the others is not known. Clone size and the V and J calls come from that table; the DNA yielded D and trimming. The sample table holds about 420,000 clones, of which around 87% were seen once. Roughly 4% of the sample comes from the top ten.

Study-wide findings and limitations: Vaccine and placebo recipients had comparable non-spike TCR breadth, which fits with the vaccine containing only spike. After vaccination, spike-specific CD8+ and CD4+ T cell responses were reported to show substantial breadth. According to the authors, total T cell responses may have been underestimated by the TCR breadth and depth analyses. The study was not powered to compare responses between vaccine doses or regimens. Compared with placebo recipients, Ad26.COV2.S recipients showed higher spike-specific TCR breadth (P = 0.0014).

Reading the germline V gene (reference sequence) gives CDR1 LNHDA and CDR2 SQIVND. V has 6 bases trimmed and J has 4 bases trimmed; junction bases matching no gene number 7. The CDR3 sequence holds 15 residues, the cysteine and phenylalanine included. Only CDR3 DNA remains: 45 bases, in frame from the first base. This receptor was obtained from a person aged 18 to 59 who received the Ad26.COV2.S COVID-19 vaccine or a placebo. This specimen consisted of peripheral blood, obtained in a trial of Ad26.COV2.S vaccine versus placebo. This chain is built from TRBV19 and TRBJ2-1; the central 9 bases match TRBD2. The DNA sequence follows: TGTGCCAGTAGCTTTAGCGGGGGCGGGTACAATGAGCAGTTCTTC. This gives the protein CASSFSGGGYNEQFF.